Sequencing of this TCR beta chain was carried out in a study of blood T cells in healthy people across ages. Across the study: About one barcoded beta molecule per two T cells was the capture yield of template switching. Study results and limitations: In these data, TCR beta diversity tracked strongly with naive T cell percentage.

The sample holds a few counts of this clonotype. Its antigen is not identified. CDR3 size: 12 residues. V was shortened by 4 bases and J by 10 bases, with 11 bases between the two germline ends. Germline V gives CDR1 MNHNS, CDR2 SASEGT. Alongside a J-beta primer mix, a sample-barcoded 5' primer served in a second PCR lasting roughly 7 to 11 cycles. Each cDNA molecule received a tag from a template-switch adaptor that had 12 random nucleotides. A single record per CDR3 protein comes from TCRdb applying MiXCR to the 5' RACE reads. The table shows roughly 1.7 million distinct CDR3 sequences, with 30% to 35% occurring only once.

The sequencing sample was made of blood. The receptor was derived from a woman in her 30s in good health. The rearrangement uses TRBV6-1 and TRBJ2-1; D not certain. The CDR3 sequence: CASSVRVDEQFF. The CDR3 nucleotides read TGTGCCAGCAGTGTAAGGGTGGACGAGCAGTTCTTC.